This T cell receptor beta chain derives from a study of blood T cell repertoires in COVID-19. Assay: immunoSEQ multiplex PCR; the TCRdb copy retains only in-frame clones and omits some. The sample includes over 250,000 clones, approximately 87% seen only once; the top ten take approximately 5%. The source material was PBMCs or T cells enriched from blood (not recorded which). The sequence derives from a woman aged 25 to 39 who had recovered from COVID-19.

The CDR3 reads CASRVTDEQYF. Here the CDR3 DNA reads TGTGCCAGCAGGGTGACAGACGAGCAGTACTTC. This chain joins TRBV25-1 and TRBJ2-7; TRBD1 is a possible D gene (5 bases). Germline CDR1 and CDR2: MGHDK and SYGVNS. This CDR3 has 11 residues. Trimming removed 6 bases from V and 5 bases from J, with 8 bases in between.